These 19 T cell receptor beta chains were sequenced from one sample in a study of synovial regulatory T cells in juvenile arthritis. TCRdb's copy holds only in-frame clones and misses some; the assay was immunoSEQ multiplex PCR. The listing records about 9,100 clones. The sequenced sample was Treg cells from blood. Subset described: remaining (HLA-DR-negative) circulating blood Treg cells. Receptor source: a donor younger than 30 with juvenile idiopathic arthritis.

The CDR3: CASRNKTNF. The chain combines TRBV6-5 with TRBJ1-6; checking the TCRdb D call of TRBD1 is not possible without DNA. The CDR3 runs 9 residues. No DNA sequence is on record. CDR1 and CDR2 (germline): MNHEY, SVGAGI.

The chain carries TRBV7-9 and TRBJ1-1; there is no DNA to check the TCRdb D call of TRBD1. The CDR3 has 14 amino acids. The record lacks a DNA sequence. Germline CDR1 and CDR2: SEHNR and FQNEAQ (reference sequence). CDR3 loop: CASSRTGLGTEAFF.

The gene calls are TRBV18 and TRBJ1-1; TCRdb calls TRBD1, which cannot be checked without DNA. There are 15 residues in the CDR3. No DNA is listed. Germline V gives CDR1 KGHSH, CDR2 LQKENI. CDR3 protein: CASSPGPIMGTEAFF. Full variable domain (outside the CDR3, taken from reference TRBV18 and TRBJ1-1): NAGVMQNPRHLVRRRGQEARLRCSPMKGHSHVYWYRQLPEEGLKFMVYLQKENIIDESGMPKERFSAEFPKEGPSILRIQQVVRGDSAAYFCASSPGPIMGTEAFFGQGTRLTVV.

The chain has TRBV19 and TRBJ2-5; TCRdb designates TRBD2, a call that cannot be tested without DNA. The CDR3 is 16 amino acids. Only the protein is available. Germline V gene sequence: CDR1 LNHDA, CDR2 SQIVND (reference sequence). The CDR3: CASSIFTGGPSETQYF.

The rearrangement links TRBV29-1 to TRBJ2-7; no DNA is available, so the TRBD1 call from TCRdb remains unchecked. This CDR3 has 13 amino acids. No DNA has been recorded. CDR1 is SQVTM, CDR2 ANQGSEA, per germline. The CDR3 sequence is CSVPGQGDYEQYF.

The chain carries TRBV5-5 and TRBJ2-7; TCRdb proposes TRBD2, but this gene call is untestable without DNA. CDR1 is SGHKS and CDR2 is YYEKEE in the germline V gene (reference sequence). This CDR3 region has 14 residues. There is no recorded DNA. CDR3 in amino acids: CASSLGLAGDEQYF.

The rearrangement uses TRBV5-1 and TRBJ1-1; TCRdb returns TRBD1, unconfirmable since there is no DNA. This CDR3 is built from 14 residues. No DNA is given. Per germline, CDR1 SGHRS and CDR2 YFSETQ. The CDR3 reads CASSLGRWNTEAFF.

CDR3 protein: CASSLRSTGELFF. The gene calls are TRBV7-3 and TRBJ2-2; lacking DNA, the TRBD2 call made by TCRdb goes unchecked. Germline V CDR1 and CDR2: SGHTA, FQGTGA. CDR3 length: 13 amino acids. There is no recorded DNA.

The rearrangement links TRBV10-1 to TRBJ1-3. Germline V gives CDR1 WNHNN, CDR2 SYGVQD (reference sequence). The CDR3 has 14 residues. The nucleotide record is missing. The CDR3 sequence is CASSESGPGNTIYF.

The rearrangement links TRBV11-1 to TRBJ1-3. The CDR3 has 14 residues. The nucleotide record is missing. CDR1 and CDR2 (germline): SGHAT, FQDESV (reference sequence). The CDR3 reads CASSSRVSGNTIYF.

The V and J genes are TRBV5-1 and TRBJ1-1; the TCRdb call, TRBD1, lacks DNA for checking. CDR3 length equals 14 residues. No DNA appears here. Germline V lookup: CDR1 SGHRS, CDR2 YFSETQ. The CDR3 region is CASSLATGNTEAFF.

This chain links TRBV7-9 with TRBJ2-3; checking the TCRdb D call of TRBD2 is not possible without DNA. Germline lookup yields CDR1 SEHNR and CDR2 FQNEAQ (reference sequence). The CDR3 has 15 residues. Only the protein is available. Here the CDR3 reads CASSLTSGSTDTQYF. The full variable domain, its missing parts supplied by reference TRBV7-9 and TRBJ2-3, is DTGVSQNPRHKITKRGQNVTFRCDPISEHNRLYWYRQTLGQGPEFLTYFQNEAQLEKSRLLSDRFSAERPKGSFSTLEIQRTEQGDSAMYLCASSLTSGSTDTQYFGPGTRLTVL.

This chain links TRBV10-3 with TRBJ1-3. CDR1 ENHRY and CDR2 SYGVKD come from the germline V gene. The length of the CDR3 is 13 residues. No DNA appears here. The CDR3 loop reads CAISGEGRNTIYF.

J is TRBJ2-2 and V is TRBV5-1; the D call from TCRdb, TRBD2, cannot be confirmed without DNA. CDR1 and CDR2 from the germline V gene are SGHRS and YFSETQ. This CDR3 spans 17 amino acids. No DNA appears here. CDR3: CASSSVASGQGTGELFF.

The chain recombines TRBV28 with TRBJ1-5. The CDR3 extends over 13 amino acids. No coding sequence is recorded. In germline, CDR1 is MDHEN, CDR2 SYDVKM. The CDR3: CASSHPPNQPQHF.

The chain employs TRBV7-9 and TRBJ2-1; TCRdb proposes TRBD1, but this gene call is untestable without DNA. Germline V gene data show CDR1 as SEHNR and CDR2 as FQNEAQ (reference sequence). The CDR3 length is 13 residues. No DNA is given. CDR3: CASSYRTEAEQFF.

The gene calls are TRBV6-6 and TRBJ1-2. The CDR3 length is 13 residues. No DNA is recorded. CDR1 and CDR2 (germline): MNHNY, SVGAGI (reference sequence). The chain's CDR3 is CASSYSAFYGYTF.

The chain carries TRBV5-6 and TRBJ1-2; the D call of TRBD1 rests on TCRdb alone, since no DNA is present to check it. There are 13 residues in the CDR3. DNA is not recorded here. Germline CDR1 and CDR2: SGHDT and YYEEEE. The CDR3 is CASSPTGNYGYTF.

The chain recombines TRBV30 with TRBJ1-2. CDR3 length: 14 amino acids. The DNA is unrecorded. Germline CDR1 GTSNPN, CDR2 SVGIG (reference sequence). The CDR3 sequence: CAWSVVAGSYGYTF.